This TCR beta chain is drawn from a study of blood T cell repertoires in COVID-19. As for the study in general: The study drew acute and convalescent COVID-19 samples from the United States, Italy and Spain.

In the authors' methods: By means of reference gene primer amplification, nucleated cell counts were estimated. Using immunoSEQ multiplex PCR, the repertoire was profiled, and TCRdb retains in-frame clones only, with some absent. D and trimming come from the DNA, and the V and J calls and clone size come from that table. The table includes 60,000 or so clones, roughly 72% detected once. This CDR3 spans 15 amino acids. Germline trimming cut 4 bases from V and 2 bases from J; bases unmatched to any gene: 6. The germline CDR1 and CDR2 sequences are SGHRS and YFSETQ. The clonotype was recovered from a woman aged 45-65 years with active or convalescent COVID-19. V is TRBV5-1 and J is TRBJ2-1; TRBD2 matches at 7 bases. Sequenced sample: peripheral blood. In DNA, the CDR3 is TGCGCCAGCAGCCAAGCGGGACTGCCCTACAATGAGCAGTTCTTC. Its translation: CASSQAGLPYNEQFF.